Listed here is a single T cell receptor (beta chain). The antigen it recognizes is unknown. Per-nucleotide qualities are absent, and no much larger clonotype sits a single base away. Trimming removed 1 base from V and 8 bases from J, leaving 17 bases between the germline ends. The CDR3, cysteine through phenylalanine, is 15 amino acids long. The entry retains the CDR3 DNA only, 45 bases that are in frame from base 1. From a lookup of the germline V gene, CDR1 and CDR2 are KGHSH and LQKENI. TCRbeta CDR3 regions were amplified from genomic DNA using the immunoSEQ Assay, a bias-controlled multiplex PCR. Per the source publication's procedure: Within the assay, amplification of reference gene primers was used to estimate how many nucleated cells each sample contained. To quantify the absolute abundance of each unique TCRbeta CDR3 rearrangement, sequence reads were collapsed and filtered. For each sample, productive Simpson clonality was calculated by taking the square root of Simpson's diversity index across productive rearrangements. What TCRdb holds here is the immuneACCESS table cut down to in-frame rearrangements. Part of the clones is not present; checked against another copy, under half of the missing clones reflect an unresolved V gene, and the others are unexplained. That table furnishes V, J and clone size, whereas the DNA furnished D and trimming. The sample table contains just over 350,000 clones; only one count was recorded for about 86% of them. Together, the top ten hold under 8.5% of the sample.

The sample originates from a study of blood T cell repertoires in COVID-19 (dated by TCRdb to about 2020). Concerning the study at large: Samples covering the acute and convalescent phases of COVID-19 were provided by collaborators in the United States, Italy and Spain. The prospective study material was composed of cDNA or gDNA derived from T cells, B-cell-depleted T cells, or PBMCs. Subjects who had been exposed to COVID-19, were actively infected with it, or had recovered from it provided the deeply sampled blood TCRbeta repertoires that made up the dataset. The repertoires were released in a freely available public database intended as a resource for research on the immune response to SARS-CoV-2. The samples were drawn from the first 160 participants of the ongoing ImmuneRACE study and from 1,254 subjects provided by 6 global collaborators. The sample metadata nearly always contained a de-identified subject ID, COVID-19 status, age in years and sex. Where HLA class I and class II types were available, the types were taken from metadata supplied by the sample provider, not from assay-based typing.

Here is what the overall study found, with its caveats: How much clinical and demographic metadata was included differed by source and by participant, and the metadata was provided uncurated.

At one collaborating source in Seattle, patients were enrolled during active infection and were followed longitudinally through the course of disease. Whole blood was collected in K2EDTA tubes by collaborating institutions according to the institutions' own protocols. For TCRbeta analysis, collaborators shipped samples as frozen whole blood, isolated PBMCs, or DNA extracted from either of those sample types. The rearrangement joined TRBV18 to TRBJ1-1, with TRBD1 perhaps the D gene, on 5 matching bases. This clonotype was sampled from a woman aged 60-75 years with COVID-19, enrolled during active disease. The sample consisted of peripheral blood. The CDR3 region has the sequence CASSPQAGHLTEAFF. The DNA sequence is TGTGCCAGCTCACCACAGGCAGGGCACCTGACGGAAGCTTTCTTT. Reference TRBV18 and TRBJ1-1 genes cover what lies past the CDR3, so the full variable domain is NAGVMQNPRHLVRRRGQEARLRCSPMKGHSHVYWYRQLPEEGLKFMVYLQKENIIDESGMPKERFSAEFPKEGPSILRIQQVVRGDSAAYFCASSPQAGHLTEAFFGQGTRLTVV.